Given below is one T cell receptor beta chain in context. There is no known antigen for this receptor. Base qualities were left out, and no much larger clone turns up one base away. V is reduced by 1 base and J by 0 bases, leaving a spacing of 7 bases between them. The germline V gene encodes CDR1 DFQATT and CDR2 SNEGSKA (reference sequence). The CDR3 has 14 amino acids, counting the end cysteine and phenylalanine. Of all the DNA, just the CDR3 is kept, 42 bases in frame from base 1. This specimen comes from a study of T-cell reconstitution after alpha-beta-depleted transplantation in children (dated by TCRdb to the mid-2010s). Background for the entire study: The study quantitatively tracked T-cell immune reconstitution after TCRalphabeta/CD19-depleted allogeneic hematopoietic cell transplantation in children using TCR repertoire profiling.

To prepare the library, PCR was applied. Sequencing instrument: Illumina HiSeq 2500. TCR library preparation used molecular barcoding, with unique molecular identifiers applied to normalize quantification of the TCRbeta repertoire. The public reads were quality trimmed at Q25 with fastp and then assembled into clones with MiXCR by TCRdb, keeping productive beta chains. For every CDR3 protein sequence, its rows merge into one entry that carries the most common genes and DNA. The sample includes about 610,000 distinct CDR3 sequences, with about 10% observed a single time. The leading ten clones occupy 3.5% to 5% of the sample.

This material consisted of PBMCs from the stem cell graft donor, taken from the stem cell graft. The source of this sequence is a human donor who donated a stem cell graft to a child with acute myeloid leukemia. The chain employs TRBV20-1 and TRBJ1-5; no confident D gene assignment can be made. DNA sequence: TGCAGTGCTAGAGCCCTCATTAGCAATCAGCCCCAGCATTTT. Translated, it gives CSARALISNQPQHF.